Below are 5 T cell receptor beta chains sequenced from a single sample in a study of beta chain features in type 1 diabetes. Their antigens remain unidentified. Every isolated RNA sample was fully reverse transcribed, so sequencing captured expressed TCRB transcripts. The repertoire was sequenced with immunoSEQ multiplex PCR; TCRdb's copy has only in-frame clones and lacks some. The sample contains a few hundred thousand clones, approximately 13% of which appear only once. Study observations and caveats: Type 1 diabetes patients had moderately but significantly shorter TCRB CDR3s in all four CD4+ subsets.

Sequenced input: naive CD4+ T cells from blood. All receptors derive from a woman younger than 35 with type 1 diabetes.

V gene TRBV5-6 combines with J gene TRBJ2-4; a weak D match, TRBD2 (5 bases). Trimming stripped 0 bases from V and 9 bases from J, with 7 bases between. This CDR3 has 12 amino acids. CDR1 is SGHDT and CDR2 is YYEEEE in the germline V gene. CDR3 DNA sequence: TGTGCCAGCAGCTTGGAGGGAGCCATTCAGTACTTC. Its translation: CASSLEGAIQYF.

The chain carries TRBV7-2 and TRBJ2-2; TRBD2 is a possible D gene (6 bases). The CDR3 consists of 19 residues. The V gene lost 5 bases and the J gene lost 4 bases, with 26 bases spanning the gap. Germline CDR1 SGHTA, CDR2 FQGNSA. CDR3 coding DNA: TGTGCCAGCAGCCCCCCCTGGGGCGGGAAATCAGGCAGCACCGGGGAGCTGTTTTTT. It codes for CASSPPWGGKSGSTGELFF.

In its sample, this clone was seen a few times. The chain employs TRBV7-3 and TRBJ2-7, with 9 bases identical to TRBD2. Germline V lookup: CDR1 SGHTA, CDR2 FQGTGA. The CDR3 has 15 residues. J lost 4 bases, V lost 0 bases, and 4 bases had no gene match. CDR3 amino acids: CASSLTSGSMYEQYF. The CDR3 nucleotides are TGTGCCAGCAGCTTAACTAGCGGGAGTATGTACGAGCAGTACTTC.

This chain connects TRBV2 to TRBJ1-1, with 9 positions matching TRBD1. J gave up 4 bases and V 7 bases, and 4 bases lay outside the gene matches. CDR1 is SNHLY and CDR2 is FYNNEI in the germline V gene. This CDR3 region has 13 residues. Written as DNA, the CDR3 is TGTGCCAGCACACAGGGGGCTGGCACTGAAGCTTTCTTT. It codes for CASTQGAGTEAFF.

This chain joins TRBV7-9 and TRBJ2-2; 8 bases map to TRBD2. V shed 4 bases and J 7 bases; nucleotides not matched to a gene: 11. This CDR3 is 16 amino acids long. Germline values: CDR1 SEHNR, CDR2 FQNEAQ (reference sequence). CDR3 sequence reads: CASSSILAGLDGELFF. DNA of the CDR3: TGTGCCAGCAGCTCTATTTTAGCGGGACTCGACGGGGAGCTGTTTTTT.